The rows below give T cell receptor beta chains drawn from one sample of a study of CD8 T cells in Susac syndrome. Via MiXCR, TCRdb re-called the immunoSEQ multiplex PCR reads, giving one row per CDR3 protein. This sample carries some 120,000 distinct CDR3 sequences, around 90% of them seen once, and the ten largest clones take around 0.15%. The sample consisted of CD4+ T cells from PBMCs. Receptors were obtained from a human donor in good health. CDR3s include the opening cysteine and the closing phenylalanine or tryptophan. D genes are given only for firm matches. Only part of the rows carry a size: once, few, many, or a class if the clone is expanded.

j_gene | v_gene | d_gene | abundance | CDR3aa | CDR3nt
TRBJ1-2 | TRBV29-1 | TRBD1 | NA | CSVAPGQNYGYTF | TGCAGCGTCGCACCGGGACAGAACTATGGCTACACCTTC
TRBJ2-1 | TRBV5-4 | NA | once | CASSLNSNNEQFF | TGTGCCAGCAGCTTGAACAGTAACAATGAGCAGTTCTTC
TRBJ1-2 | TRBV4-3 | NA | once | CASSRSGPRLNYGYTF | TGCGCCAGCAGCCGGTCGGGACCCAGGCTTAACTATGGCTACACCTTC
TRBJ2-7 | TRBV6-1 | TRBD2 | NA | CASSRLAGTYEQYF | TGTGCCAGCTCGAGACTAGCGGGCACCTACGAGCAGTACTTC
TRBJ1-5 | TRBV7-9 | TRBD1 | NA | CASSFVQGAGNQPQHF | TGTGCCAGCAGTTTTGTACAGGGGGCCGGCAATCAGCCCCAGCATTTT
TRBJ1-1 | TRBV7-3 | NA | NA | CASSNSVDGNTEAFF | TGTGCCAGCAGCAACTCGGTTGACGGAAACACTGAAGCTTTCTTT
TRBJ2-5 | TRBV29-1 | NA | NA | CSVETGIETQYF | TGCAGCGTTGAAACAGGGATAGAGACCCAGTACTTC
TRBJ2-4 | TRBV6-5 | TRBD1 | NA | CASSYSIYRGLGAKNIQYF | TGTGCCAGCAGTTACTCAATTTACAGGGGGCTCGGGGCCAAAAACATTCAGTACTTC
TRBJ1-2 | TRBV5-6 | NA | NA | CASSLGRASFDYGYTF | TGTGCCAGCAGCTTGGGTCGGGCAAGTTTCGACTATGGCTACACCTTC
TRBJ2-6 | TRBV12-3/TRBV12-4 | NA | NA | CASSPASGIRISGANVLTF | TGTGCCAGCAGCCCCGCCTCGGGCATACGGATCTCTGGGGCCAACGTCCTGACTTTC
TRBJ2-1 | TRBV7-9 | NA | NA | CASSNGIVGSRNEQFF | TGTGCCAGCAGCAATGGGATAGTTGGATCCCGCAATGAGCAGTTCTTC
TRBJ2-3 | TRBV7-6 | TRBD2 | NA | CASSRLAGTLDTQYF | TGTGCCAGCAGCCGTTTAGCGGGTACCTTAGATACGCAGTATTTT
TRBJ1-1 | TRBV7-2 | NA | NA | CASSLEPFNTEAFF | TGTGCCAGCAGCTTAGAACCGTTCAACACTGAAGCTTTCTTT
TRBJ2-5 | TRBV6-2/TRBV6-3 | TRBD2 | NA | CASSYSPSGSILETQYF | TGTGCCAGCAGTTACTCGCCTAGCGGGAGTATCCTAGAGACCCAGTACTTC
TRBJ2-7 | TRBV12-3/TRBV12-4 | TRBD1 | NA | CASSLTGGVEQYF | TGTGCCAGCAGCCTGACAGGGGGCGTCGAGCAGTACTTC
TRBJ1-1 | TRBV12-3/TRBV12-4 | NA | once | CASSKTGGAGPMNTEAFF | TGTGCCAGCAGTAAAACGGGGGGTGCAGGCCCGATGAACACTGAAGCTTTCTTT
TRBJ2-1 | TRBV14 | TRBD1 | NA | CASSQKGLRGQKTYNEQFF | TGTGCCAGCAGCCAAAAAGGGCTCAGGGGGCAGAAAACCTACAATGAGCAGTTCTTC
TRBJ2-7 | TRBV25-1 | NA | NA | CASSDMVAFYEQYF | TGTGCCAGCAGTGATATGGTGGCCTTCTACGAGCAGTACTTC
TRBJ2-1 | TRBV29-1 | TRBD2 | NA | CSVGVAGERDEQFF | TGCAGCGTTGGGGTAGCGGGAGAACGCGATGAGCAGTTCTTC
TRBJ2-1 | TRBV14 | NA | NA | CASSPPGWRNNEQFF | TGTGCCAGCAGCCCTCCGGGATGGAGGAACAATGAGCAGTTCTTC
TRBJ1-2 | TRBV19 | NA | NA | CASSPETEGYTF | TGTGCCAGTAGTCCTGAGACAGAGGGCTACACCTTC
TRBJ2-1 | TRBV2 | NA | NA | CASSDNFNEQFF | TGTGCCAGCAGTGATAACTTCAATGAGCAGTTCTTC
TRBJ1-2 | TRBV12-3/TRBV12-4 | NA | NA | CASSLTGSNYGYTF | TGTGCCAGCAGTTTAACAGGGTCTAACTATGGCTACACCTTC
TRBJ1-5 | TRBV20-1 | NA | once | CSGRWDSNQPQHF | TGCAGTGGGCGTTGGGATAGCAATCAGCCCCAGCATTTT
TRBJ1-3 | TRBV6-2/TRBV6-3 | NA | NA | CASTNQPGNTIYF | TGTGCCAGCACCAACCAACCTGGAAACACCATATATTTT
TRBJ2-5 | TRBV5-5 | TRBD1 | NA | CASSFRDRGATQYF | TGTGCCAGCAGCTTCCGAGACAGGGGTGCGACCCAGTACTTC
TRBJ2-3 | TRBV25-1 | NA | NA | CASSGREASTDTQYF | TGTGCCAGCAGTGGGAGGGAGGCTAGCACAGATACGCAGTATTTT
TRBJ2-3 | TRBV5-6 | NA | NA | CASSLGAITDTQYF | TGTGCCAGCAGCTTGGGCGCGATCACAGATACGCAGTATTTT
TRBJ2-7 | TRBV27 | NA | NA | CASSPDGVRIYHEQYF | TGTGCCAGCAGCCCAGATGGAGTTAGAATTTACCACGAGCAGTACTTC
TRBJ2-5 | TRBV29-1 | NA | once | CSVVGGPETQYF | TGCAGCGTTGTGGGGGGGCCGGAGACCCAGTACTTC
TRBJ1-1 | TRBV12-3/TRBV12-4 | NA | NA | CASSLTWGRTEAFF | TGTGCCAGCAGCCTAACATGGGGGCGGACTGAAGCTTTCTTT
TRBJ2-7 | TRBV6-5 | NA | few | CASAQQGYGYEQYF | TGTGCCAGTGCCCAACAGGGATACGGCTACGAGCAGTACTTC